These T cell receptor beta chains were read from a single sample in a study of T cell responses to AZD1222 COVID-19 vaccine. Profiled with immunoSEQ multiplex PCR; TCRdb holds only in-frame clones, not every one. The repertoire consists of roughly 150,000 clones, with approximately 91% occurring once and the leading ten covering roughly 4.7%. Sample: peripheral blood, taken on day 0 of AZD1222 vaccination. Source of these receptors: an adult in good health. The CDR3 runs from the conserved cysteine through the conserved F or W. Each record gives: CDR3 length, J gene, V gene, clone size, D gene, CDR3 protein, CDR3 DNA. A D gene is named only where the DNA matches it firmly. Only part of the rows carry a size: once, few, many, or a class if the clone is expanded.

length: 12
J: TRBJ2-7
V: TRBV6-5
size: NA
D: NA
CDR3: CASSQIPYEQYF
DNA: TGTGCCAGCAGTCAGATCCCCTACGAGCAGTACTTC

length: 14
J: TRBJ1-2
V: TRBV2
size: NA
D: NA
CDR3: CASSEDRSTYGYTF
DNA: TGTGCCAGCAGTGAAGACAGGTCGACCTATGGCTACACCTTC

length: 21
J: TRBJ2-1
V: TRBV19
size: NA
D: NA
CDR3: CASSIKGLETRLPPTYNEQFF
DNA: TGTGCCAGTAGTATAAAGGGCCTGGAGACTAGACTACCACCTACCTACAATGAGCAGTTCTTC

length: 15
J: TRBJ2-3
V: TRBV9
size: NA
D: NA
CDR3: CASSTADRWVDTQYF
DNA: TGTGCCAGCAGCACCGCGGACAGATGGGTGGATACGCAGTATTTT

length: 13
J: TRBJ1-1
V: TRBV15
size: NA
D: NA
CDR3: CATRQGMNTEAFF
DNA: TGTGCCACCAGGCAGGGGATGAACACTGAAGCTTTCTTT

length: 17
J: TRBJ2-3
V: TRBV15
size: NA
D: TRBD1
CDR3: CATSRGGTGPRADTQYF
DNA: TGTGCCACCAGCAGAGGTGGGACAGGCCCCAGGGCAGATACGCAGTATTTT

length: 15
J: TRBJ1-1
V: TRBV6-1
size: NA
D: TRBD1
CDR3: CASSVTGTWDTEAFF
DNA: TGTGCCAGCAGTGTGACAGGGACCTGGGACACTGAAGCTTTCTTT

length: 14
J: TRBJ2-3
V: TRBV19
size: NA
D: NA
CDR3: CASSNRVSTDTQYF
DNA: TGTGCCAGTAGTAACCGGGTTAGCACAGATACGCAGTATTTT

length: 14
J: TRBJ2-7
V: TRBV6-5
size: NA
D: NA
CDR3: CASMRRGGPYEQYF
DNA: TGTGCCAGCATGCGACGGGGAGGACCCTACGAGCAGTACTTC

length: 14
J: TRBJ1-4
V: TRBV19
size: NA
D: NA
CDR3: CASSPAVANEKLFF
DNA: TGTGCCAGTAGTCCGGCGGTCGCTAATGAAAAACTGTTTTTT

length: 13
J: TRBJ2-2
V: TRBV29-1
size: few
D: TRBD1
CDR3: CSVQGANTGELFF
DNA: TGCAGCGTTCAGGGGGCGAACACCGGGGAGCTGTTTTTT

length: 14
J: TRBJ1-1
V: TRBV2
size: NA
D: TRBD1
CDR3: CASSKGQGNTEAFF
DNA: TGTGCCAGCAGCAAGGGACAGGGGAACACTGAAGCTTTCTTT

length: 15
J: TRBJ2-1
V: TRBV3-1/TRBV3-2
size: NA
D: TRBD2
CDR3: CASSPRAGGNNEQFF
DNA: TGTGCCAGCAGCCCAAGGGCCGGGGGGAACAATGAGCAGTTCTTC

length: 13
J: TRBJ1-2
V: TRBV2
size: NA
D: NA
CDR3: CASRGTGGYGYTF
DNA: TGTGCCAGCAGGGGGACGGGGGGCTATGGCTACACCTTC

length: 14
J: TRBJ2-1
V: TRBV30
size: NA
D: TRBD1
CDR3: CAWSAGTAYNEQFF
DNA: TGTGCCTGGAGTGCAGGGACAGCTTACAATGAGCAGTTCTTC

length: 13
J: TRBJ1-2
V: TRBV5-1
size: NA
D: NA
CDR3: CASSSTVFYGYTF
DNA: TGCGCCAGCAGCTCTACGGTTTTCTATGGCTACACCTTC

length: 18
J: TRBJ2-5
V: TRBV15
size: NA
D: NA
CDR3: CATSSHTGQGLYQETQYF
DNA: TGTGCCACCAGCAGTCATACGGGGCAGGGCCTGTACCAAGAGACCCAGTACTTC

length: 14
J: TRBJ2-1
V: TRBV11-2
size: NA
D: TRBD2
CDR3: CASSLAGGYNEQFF
DNA: TGTGCCAGCAGCTTAGCGGGAGGGTACAATGAGCAGTTCTTC

length: 14
J: TRBJ2-7
V: TRBV9
size: once
D: NA
CDR3: CASSVVGSGGEQYF
DNA: TGTGCCAGCAGCGTAGTAGGTAGCGGAGGCGAGCAGTACTTC

length: 14
J: TRBJ1-1
V: TRBV19
size: NA
D: NA
CDR3: CASSTEGGRTEAFF
DNA: TGTGCCAGTAGCACGGAAGGGGGTAGGACTGAAGCTTTCTTT

length: 14
J: TRBJ2-5
V: TRBV5-4
size: NA
D: TRBD2
CDR3: CASRMGGAGETQYF
DNA: TGTGCCAGCAGAATGGGAGGGGCAGGAGAGACCCAGTACTTC

length: 12
J: TRBJ2-4
V: TRBV12-3/TRBV12-4
size: NA
D: NA
CDR3: CASSWDKNIQYF
DNA: TGTGCCAGCTCCTGGGACAAAAACATTCAGTACTTC

length: 19
J: TRBJ2-1
V: TRBV11-2
size: NA
D: TRBD2
CDR3: CASSLVRGSGRGSYNEQFF
DNA: TGTGCCAGCAGCTTAGTTCGGGGTAGCGGGAGGGGCTCCTACAATGAGCAGTTCTTC

length: 15
J: TRBJ1-1
V: TRBV5-1
size: NA
D: NA
CDR3: CASSYGVSRLPEAFF
DNA: TGCGCCAGCAGCTATGGTGTTTCTAGGTTGCCTGAAGCTTTCTTT

length: 15
J: TRBJ2-1
V: TRBV11-3
size: NA
D: NA
CDR3: CASSPGHLDYNEQFF
DNA: TGTGCCAGCAGCCCAGGACACCTAGACTACAATGAGCAGTTCTTC

length: 12
J: TRBJ2-5
V: TRBV6-5
size: once
D: TRBD1
CDR3: CARDRVVETQYF
DNA: TGTGCCAGGGACAGGGTGGTTGAGACCCAGTACTTC

length: 13
J: TRBJ1-2
V: TRBV5-6
size: NA
D: NA
CDR3: CASRNNWAYGYTF
DNA: TGTGCCAGCAGGAACAACTGGGCCTATGGCTACACCTTC

length: 13
J: TRBJ2-5
V: TRBV7-9
size: once
D: NA
CDR3: CASSPWQEETQYF
DNA: TGTGCCAGCAGTCCTTGGCAGGAGGAGACCCAGTACTTC